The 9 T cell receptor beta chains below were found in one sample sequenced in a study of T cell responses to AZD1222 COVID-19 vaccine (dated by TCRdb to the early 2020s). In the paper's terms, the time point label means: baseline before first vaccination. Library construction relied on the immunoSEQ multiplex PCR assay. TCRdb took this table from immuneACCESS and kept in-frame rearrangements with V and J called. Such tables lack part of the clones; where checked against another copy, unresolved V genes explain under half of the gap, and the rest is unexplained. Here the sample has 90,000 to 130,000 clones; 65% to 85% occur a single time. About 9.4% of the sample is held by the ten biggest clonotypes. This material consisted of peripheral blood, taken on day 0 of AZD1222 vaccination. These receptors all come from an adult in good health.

The CDR3 loop reads CASSYSIDVGTEAFF. The CDR3 nucleotides read TGTGCCAGCAGTTACTCGATAGATGTGGGGACTGAAGCTTTCTTT. The V and J genes are TRBV6-5 and TRBJ1-1; D is undetermined. Germline V gene sequence: CDR1 MNHEY, CDR2 SVGAGI. V shed 0 bases and J shed 5 bases, with 13 bases lying between them. The CDR3 is 15 residues long.

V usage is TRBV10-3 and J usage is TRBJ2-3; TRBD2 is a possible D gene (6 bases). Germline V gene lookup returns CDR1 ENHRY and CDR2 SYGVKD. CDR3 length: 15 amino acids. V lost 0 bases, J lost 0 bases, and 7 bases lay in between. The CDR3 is CAISESLASTDTQYF. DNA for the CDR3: TGTGCCATCAGTGAGTCACTAGCTAGCACAGATACGCAGTATTTT.

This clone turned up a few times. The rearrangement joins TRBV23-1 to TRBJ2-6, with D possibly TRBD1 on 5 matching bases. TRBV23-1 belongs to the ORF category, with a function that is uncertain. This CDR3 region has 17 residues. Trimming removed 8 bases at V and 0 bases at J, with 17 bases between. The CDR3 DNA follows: TGCGCCAGCCATGACGAAAACAGGTTCTCTGGGGCCAACGTCCTGACTTTC. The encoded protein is CASHDENRFSGANVLTF.

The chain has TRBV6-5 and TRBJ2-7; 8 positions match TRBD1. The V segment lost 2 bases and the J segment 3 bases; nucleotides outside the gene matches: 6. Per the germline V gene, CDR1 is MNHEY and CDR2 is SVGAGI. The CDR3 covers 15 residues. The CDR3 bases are TGTGCCAGCAGTTACACGAGGACAGGGATCTACGAGCAGTACTTC. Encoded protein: CASSYTRTGIYEQYF.

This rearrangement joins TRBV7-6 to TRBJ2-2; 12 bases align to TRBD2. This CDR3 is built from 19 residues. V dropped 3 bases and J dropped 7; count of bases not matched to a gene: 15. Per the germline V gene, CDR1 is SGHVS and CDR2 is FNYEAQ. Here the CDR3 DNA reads TGTGCCAGCAGCTTTAGTTATGCCGAGACTAGCGGGAGAATCGGGGAGCTGTTTTTT. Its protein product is CASSFSYAETSGRIGELFF.

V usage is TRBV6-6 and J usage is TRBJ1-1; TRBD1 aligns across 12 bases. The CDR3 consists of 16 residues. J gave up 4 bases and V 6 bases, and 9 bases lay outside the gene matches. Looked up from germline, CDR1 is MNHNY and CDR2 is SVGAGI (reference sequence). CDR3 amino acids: CASSTAGQGAPTEAFF. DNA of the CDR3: TGTGCCAGCAGCACGGCGGGACAGGGGGCTCCCACTGAAGCTTTCTTT.

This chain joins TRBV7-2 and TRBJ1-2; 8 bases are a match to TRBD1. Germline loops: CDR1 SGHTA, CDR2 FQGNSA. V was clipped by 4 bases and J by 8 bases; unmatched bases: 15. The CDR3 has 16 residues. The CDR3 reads CASSSPPLDRAEGYTF. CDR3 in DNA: TGTGCCAGCAGCTCACCCCCTTTGGACAGGGCGGAGGGCTACACCTTC.

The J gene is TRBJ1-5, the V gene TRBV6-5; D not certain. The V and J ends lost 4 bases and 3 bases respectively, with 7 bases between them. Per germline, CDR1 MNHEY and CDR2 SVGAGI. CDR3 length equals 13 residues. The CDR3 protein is CASSWGFNQPQHF. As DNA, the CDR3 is TGTGCCAGCAGTTGGGGTTTCAATCAGCCCCAGCATTTT.

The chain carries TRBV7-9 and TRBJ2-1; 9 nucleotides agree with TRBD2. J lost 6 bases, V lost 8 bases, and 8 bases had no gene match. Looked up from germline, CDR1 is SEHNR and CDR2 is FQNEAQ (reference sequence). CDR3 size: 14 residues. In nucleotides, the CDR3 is TGTGCCAGCGCCGTTTCAGCGGGAGGCAATGAGCAGTTCTTC. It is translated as CASAVSAGGNEQFF.